This T cell receptor beta chain stems from a study of blood T cell repertoires in COVID-19. For the study at large: Some COVID-19 samples were acute and others convalescent; all came from the United States, Italy and Spain. Sample material is recorded as cDNA or gDNA derived from T cells, B-cell-depleted T cells, or PBMCs.

Trimming took 5 bases from V and 3 from J, leaving 14 bases between them. Per the germline V gene, CDR1 is SQVTM and CDR2 is ANQGSEA. This CDR3 is 13 amino acids long. Under the authors' procedure: Nucleated cell counts were estimated from reference gene primer amplification. The repertoire was sequenced with immunoSEQ multiplex PCR; TCRdb's copy has only in-frame clones and lacks some. The V and J calls and the clone size are those of that table, but D and trimming were determined from the DNA. The sample consists of 35,000 to 45,000 clones, roughly 90% of them appearing once. Sequencing was carried out using peripheral blood. This TCR came from a human donor in a cohort sampled during active COVID-19. The chain has TRBV29-1 and TRBJ2-7; D uncertain. CDR3 nucleotides: TGCAGCGTTCGGAGAAAGGCAGACTACGAGCAGTACTTC. Protein: CSVRRKADYEQYF.